A selection of T cell receptor beta chains follows, all from one sample in a study of blood T cell repertoires in COVID-19. Produced via immunoSEQ multiplex PCR; TCRdb's table is partial and in-frame only. The profile covers 250,000 or so clones, with about 80% appearing a single time and roughly 3.2% taken by the ten largest. The specimen sequenced was PBMCs or T cells enriched from blood (not recorded which). The source of these receptors is a man aged 45-60 years who had recovered from COVID-19. The CDR3 runs from the conserved cysteine through the conserved F or W. D genes are given only for firm matches. The size of a clone is reported for some rows only, either as once, few or many, or as a class for expanded clones.

j_call: TRBJ2-1
d_call: TRBD2
v_call: TRBV5-1
clone_size: .
cdr3_aa: CASSLGASGASDNEQFF
cdr3_nt: TGCGCCAGCAGCTTGGGGGCTAGCGGGGCGAGTGACAATGAGCAGTTCTTC

j_call: TRBJ2-1
d_call: .
v_call: TRBV21-1
clone_size: .
cdr3_aa: CASSRREDYNEQFF
cdr3_nt: TGTGCCAGCAGCAGGAGGGAAGACTACAATGAGCAGTTCTTC

j_call: TRBJ1-5
d_call: TRBD1
v_call: TRBV18
clone_size: .
cdr3_aa: CASSLDRGLNQPQHF
cdr3_nt: TGTGCCAGCTCACTTGACAGGGGGCTCAATCAGCCCCAGCATTTT

j_call: TRBJ1-1
d_call: TRBD1
v_call: TRBV6-5
clone_size: .
cdr3_aa: CASSLQGAGNTEAFF
cdr3_nt: TGTGCCAGCAGTTTACAGGGGGCAGGGAACACTGAAGCTTTCTTT

j_call: TRBJ2-7
d_call: TRBD2
v_call: TRBV6-2/TRBV6-3
clone_size: .
cdr3_aa: CASSASTGGRWYF
cdr3_nt: TGTGCCAGCAGCGCCTCTACGGGAGGGCGTTGGTACTTC

j_call: TRBJ1-1
d_call: .
v_call: TRBV6-5
clone_size: .
cdr3_aa: CASNMNTEAFF
cdr3_nt: TGTGCCAGTAACATGAACACTGAAGCTTTCTTT

j_call: TRBJ1-1
d_call: TRBD1
v_call: TRBV3-1/TRBV3-2
clone_size: .
cdr3_aa: CASSQGDRGRFMTEAFF
cdr3_nt: TGTGCCAGCAGCCAGGGGGACAGGGGGCGGTTTATGACTGAAGCTTTCTTT

j_call: TRBJ2-7
d_call: TRBD1
v_call: TRBV5-8
clone_size: .
cdr3_aa: CASSARDRVHEQYF
cdr3_nt: TGTGCCAGCAGCGCCCGGGACAGGGTCCACGAGCAGTACTTC

j_call: TRBJ1-5
d_call: .
v_call: TRBV6-5
clone_size: many
cdr3_aa: CASIPRGAPNQPQHF
cdr3_nt: TGTGCCAGCATCCCTCGGGGGGCGCCGAATCAGCCCCAGCATTTT

j_call: TRBJ2-1
d_call: TRBD2
v_call: TRBV9
clone_size: .
cdr3_aa: CASSVSGGAAYNEQFF
cdr3_nt: TGTGCCAGCAGCGTTAGCGGGGGGGCCGCGTACAATGAGCAGTTCTTC

j_call: TRBJ1-3
d_call: .
v_call: TRBV3-1/TRBV3-2
clone_size: .
cdr3_aa: CASSQVGSSGNTIYF
cdr3_nt: TGTGCCAGCAGCCAAGTGGGCAGCTCTGGAAACACCATATATTTT

j_call: TRBJ2-5
d_call: TRBD2
v_call: TRBV3-1/TRBV3-2
clone_size: .
cdr3_aa: CASSRGLAGGQETQYF
cdr3_nt: TGTGCCAGCAGCCGGGGACTAGCGGGGGGCCAAGAGACCCAGTACTTC

j_call: TRBJ2-5
d_call: TRBD2
v_call: TRBV7-3
clone_size: .
cdr3_aa: CASSPGGSGSMETQYF
cdr3_nt: TGTGCCAGCAGCCCCGGGGGTAGCGGGAGTATGGAGACCCAGTACTTC

j_call: TRBJ1-4
d_call: TRBD1
v_call: TRBV2
clone_size: .
cdr3_aa: CASSEGTGFREKLFF
cdr3_nt: TGTGCCAGCAGTGAAGGGACAGGGTTTCGTGAAAAACTGTTTTTT

j_call: TRBJ1-2
d_call: .
v_call: TRBV25-1
clone_size: .
cdr3_aa: CASSDLTGNLNYGYTF
cdr3_nt: TGTGCCAGCAGTGACCTCACCGGGAACCTTAACTATGGCTACACCTTC

j_call: TRBJ2-7
d_call: TRBD2
v_call: TRBV3-1/TRBV3-2
clone_size: .
cdr3_aa: CASSQDPSGREFYEQYF
cdr3_nt: TGTGCCAGCAGCCAAGACCCCAGCGGGAGAGAATTCTACGAGCAGTACTTC

j_call: TRBJ2-2
d_call: TRBD1
v_call: TRBV6-5
clone_size: .
cdr3_aa: CASTATGMNTGELFF
cdr3_nt: TGTGCCAGCACCGCGACAGGGATGAACACCGGGGAGCTGTTTTTT

j_call: TRBJ1-4
d_call: TRBD1
v_call: TRBV4-2
clone_size: .
cdr3_aa: CASSLSGTGLEKLFF
cdr3_nt: TGTGCCAGCAGCCTGAGTGGGACAGGGCTCGAAAAACTGTTTTTT

j_call: TRBJ2-1
d_call: TRBD2
v_call: TRBV12-3/TRBV12-4
clone_size: once
cdr3_aa: CASSFRSGDLQFF
cdr3_nt: TGTGCCAGCAGTTTTCGTAGCGGGGACTTACAGTTCTTC

j_call: TRBJ2-2
d_call: TRBD1
v_call: TRBV7-7
clone_size: .
cdr3_aa: CASSLDRGHTGELFF
cdr3_nt: TGTGCTAGCAGCTTAGACAGGGGACACACCGGGGAGCTGTTTTTT

j_call: TRBJ2-7
d_call: TRBD1
v_call: TRBV5-1
clone_size: few
cdr3_aa: CASSFGTGDVYEQYF
cdr3_nt: TGCGCCAGCAGCTTCGGGACAGGGGACGTATACGAGCAGTACTTC

j_call: TRBJ1-4
d_call: .
v_call: TRBV2
clone_size: few
cdr3_aa: CASMGDNEKLFF
cdr3_nt: TGTGCCAGCATGGGCGACAATGAAAAACTGTTTTTT

j_call: TRBJ2-2
d_call: .
v_call: TRBV4-3
clone_size: .
cdr3_aa: CASSQESFTGELFF
cdr3_nt: TGCGCCAGCAGCCAAGAGAGCTTCACCGGGGAGCTGTTTTTT

j_call: TRBJ2-7
d_call: TRBD1
v_call: TRBV7-8
clone_size: .
cdr3_aa: CASSSLGTGASEQYF
cdr3_nt: TGTGCCAGCAGCTCCCTCGGGACAGGGGCATCCGAGCAGTACTTC

j_call: TRBJ1-2
d_call: TRBD1
v_call: TRBV3-1/TRBV3-2
clone_size: .
cdr3_aa: CASSQDYGQGRNYGYTF
cdr3_nt: TGTGCCAGCAGCCAAGATTACGGACAGGGGAGGAACTATGGCTACACCTTC

j_call: TRBJ2-2
d_call: TRBD2
v_call: TRBV7-8
clone_size: .
cdr3_aa: CASSLVSGRVRGTGELFF
cdr3_nt: TGTGCCAGCAGCTTAGTTAGCGGGAGGGTTCGGGGCACCGGGGAGCTGTTTTTT

j_call: TRBJ2-7
d_call: .
v_call: TRBV7-6
clone_size: .
cdr3_aa: CASSLGGEYEQYF
cdr3_nt: TGTGCCAGCAGCTTGGGGGGAGAATACGAGCAGTACTTC